Listed here are 22 T cell receptor beta chains from one sample, sequenced in a study of CD8+ T cells in alopecia areata. Treatment in this sample: oral pan-JAK inhibitor, 5-10 mg twice daily. Investigators isolated RNA and reverse transcribed it into cDNA to act as the sequencing template. Sequenced by immunoSEQ multiplex PCR; TCRdb stores in-frame clones only, minus some. The data contain about 140,000 clones, approximately 80% of them singletons. The specimen was CD8+ T cells sorted from blood, collected at week 4, from a patient treated with tofacitinib. Every receptor here comes from a human donor with alopecia areata.

Concerning this clone: Other DNA sequences of this sample code for an identical CDR3. The chain's CDR3 is CASEGYEQYF. As DNA, the CDR3 is TGTGCCAGCGAGGGTTACGAGCAGTACTTC. The rearrangement uses TRBV2 and TRBJ2-7, with D tentatively TRBD2 (5 bases). Trimming took off 8 bases at V and 4 bases at J, with 6 bases between the two ends. The V gene's germline CDR1 is SNHLY and CDR2 FYNNEI. The CDR3 consists of 10 residues.

The chain uses TRBV25-1 and TRBJ1-1, with TRBD1 matching 7 bases. The CDR3 has 15 residues. Germline V gene sequence: CDR1 MGHDK, CDR2 SYGVNS. The J segment lost 1 base and the V segment lost 3 bases, leaving 5 bases of the junction unmatched. For the CDR3, the DNA is TGTGCCAGCAGTGACAAACAGGGGTGGAACACTGAAGCTTTCTTT. Translated: CASSDKQGWNTEAFF.

The chain employs TRBV19 and TRBJ2-7; 7 bases are shared with TRBD1. This CDR3 is 14 amino acids long. The V gene's germline CDR1 is LNHDA and CDR2 SQIVND (reference sequence). V dropped 8 bases and J dropped 2; count of bases not matched to a gene: 9. CDR3 in DNA: TGTGCCAGTGGACTGGGACAGAACCCCTACGAGCAGTACTTC. Its translation is CASGLGQNPYEQYF.

This clone was counted only a few times. The rearrangement joins TRBV18 to TRBJ1-2; D might be TRBD1 (5 bases). CDR3 length: 14 residues. The V gene lost 3 bases and the J gene lost 4 bases, with 12 bases spanning the gap. From germline, CDR1 is KGHSH and CDR2 LQKENI. CDR3 nucleotides: TGTGCCAGCTCACCTGAGGGGTTCGGCTATGGCTACACCTTC. Protein sequence: CASSPEGFGYGYTF. The full variable domain, completed using reference TRBV18 and TRBJ1-2, is NAGVMQNPRHLVRRRGQEARLRCSPMKGHSHVYWYRQLPEEGLKFMVYLQKENIIDESGMPKERFSAEFPKEGPSILRIQQVVRGDSAAYFCASSPEGFGYGYTFGSGTRLTVV.

This clone was recorded once. The rearrangement links TRBV2 to TRBJ2-2, with 8 bases identical to TRBD2. The V and J ends lost 2 bases and 4 bases, in that order; junction bases with no gene match: 6. The germline V gene encodes CDR1 SNHLY and CDR2 FYNNEI. The CDR3 consists of 16 residues. The CDR3 sequence: CASSESGGRFTGELFF. As DNA, the CDR3 is TGTGCCAGCAGTGAATCGGGGGGGCGATTCACCGGGGAGCTGTTTTTT.

This chain uses TRBV29-1 with TRBJ1-2, with 7 nucleotides matching TRBD1. CDR3 length: 13 residues. CDR1 is SQVTM, CDR2 ANQGSEA, per germline. J lost 0 bases, V lost 6 bases, and 4 bases had no gene match. CDR3 protein: CSVSGTANYGYTF. For the CDR3, the DNA is TGCAGCGTGTCCGGGACAGCTAACTATGGCTACACCTTC.

The rearrangement uses TRBV7-9 and TRBJ2-3, with D maybe TRBD1 (6 bases). The V gene lost 11 bases and the J gene lost 0 bases, with 12 bases spanning the gap. The germline V gene has CDR1 SEHNR and CDR2 FQNEAQ (reference sequence). This CDR3 contains 13 residues. As DNA, the CDR3 is TGTGCCGACTGGGGGCCCAGCACAGATACGCAGTATTTT. Residues: CADWGPSTDTQYF.

This clone has a single count. J is TRBJ2-7 and V is TRBV4-1; 8 bases align to TRBD1. The CDR3 runs to 15 residues. The V and J ends lost 4 bases and 3 bases, in that order; junction bases with no gene match: 8. Germline V gene data show CDR1 as MGHRA and CDR2 as YSYEKL. In DNA form, the CDR3 reads TGCGCCAGCAGCCGCCCGGGGACAGGCGGCTACGAGCAGTACTTC. Its protein product is CASSRPGTGGYEQYF.

The chain's CDR3 is CSDLDRGLTGELFF. The CDR3, as DNA: TGCAGCGATCTTGACAGGGGTTTGACCGGGGAGCTGTTTTTT. V is TRBV29-1 and J is TRBJ2-2; 8 bases map to TRBD1. CDR1 is SQVTM, CDR2 ANQGSEA, per germline. V trimming: 7 bases; J trimming: 5 bases; junction bases outside the gene matches: 9. CDR3 length: 14 amino acids.

The CDR3 bases are TGCAGCGCTTCCGGGAGCACCGGGGAGCTGTTTTTT. Its protein is CSASGSTGELFF. J is TRBJ2-2 and V is TRBV29-1; D perhaps matches TRBD2 (6 bases). V lost 7 bases and J lost 4, with 10 bases in between. This CDR3 has 12 amino acids. The germline V gene encodes CDR1 SQVTM and CDR2 ANQGSEA.

The V gene is TRBV9, the J gene TRBJ1-4; the match to TRBD1 covers 9 bases. Germline V gene sequence: CDR1 SGDLS, CDR2 YYNGEE. The CDR3 has 18 amino acids. V lost 4 bases to trimming and J lost 2 bases; unmatched junction nucleotides: 12. The CDR3: CASSPGQGRYSTNEKLFF. The CDR3 nucleotides read TGTGCCAGCAGCCCCGGACAGGGGAGATATTCGACTAATGAAAAACTGTTTTTT.

J is TRBJ1-5 and V is TRBV6-6; TRBD1 might be the D (5 bases). CDR1 is MNHNY and CDR2 is SVGAGI in the germline V gene (reference sequence). The CDR3 has 13 residues. V was shortened by 5 bases and J by 7 bases, with 12 bases between the two germline ends. The CDR3 protein is CASSPGGGQPQHF. CDR3 bases: TGTGCCAGCAGTCCCGGGGGGGGACAGCCCCAGCATTTT.

The rearrangement uses TRBV11-2 and TRBJ1-1; TRBD1 is a possible D gene (5 bases). V lost 3 bases, J lost 6 bases, and 11 bases lay in between. Per germline, CDR1 SGHAT and CDR2 FQNNGV. This CDR3 has 13 residues. CDR3 sequence: CASSFEGNPEAFF. In nucleotides, the CDR3 is TGTGCCAGCAGCTTCGAGGGGAATCCTGAAGCTTTCTTT.

This clone was seen a single time. The chain couples TRBV27 to TRBJ2-2; perhaps TRBD1 as D (6 bases). Trimming pared 6 bases from V and 3 bases from J, leaving 17 bases between. The CDR3 spans 16 residues. Germline CDR1 and CDR2: MNHEY and SMNVEV (reference sequence). The CDR3 protein is CASSPGAGVYTGELFF. The CDR3 DNA sequence: TGTGCCAGCAGCCCAGGAGCAGGGGTTTACACCGGGGAGCTGTTTTTT.

The chain uses TRBV29-1 and TRBJ1-1; perhaps TRBD1 as D (5 bases). Germline lookup yields CDR1 SQVTM and CDR2 ANQGSEA. V lost 1 base, J lost 7 bases, and 10 bases lay in between. The CDR3 runs to 12 residues. CDR3 loop: CSVEGDQIEAFF. CDR3 nucleotide sequence: TGCAGCGTTGAAGGGGACCAAATTGAAGCTTTCTTT.

The chain uses TRBV10-3 and TRBJ2-5, with TRBD1 identical over 12 bases. Germline V CDR1 and CDR2: ENHRY, SYGVKD. This CDR3 contains 17 residues. V was clipped by 6 bases and J by 1 base; unmatched bases: 9. As DNA, the CDR3 is TGTGCCATCAGCGAAACCGGGACAGGGGGCCTCCAAGAGACCCAGTACTTC. It translates to CAISETGTGGLQETQYF.

This rearrangement joins TRBV13 to TRBJ2-7, with 9 bases aligning to TRBD2. The germline V gene encodes CDR1 PRHDT and CDR2 FYEKMQ (reference sequence). This CDR3 has 15 amino acids. V shed 5 bases, J shed 0 bases, and the junction held 5 bases outside the gene matches. This chain's CDR3 is CASSHSGGSSYEQYF. The CDR3 DNA sequence: TGTGCCAGCAGCCATAGCGGGGGAAGCTCCTACGAGCAGTACTTC.

The chain carries TRBV7-9 and TRBJ2-7; TRBD1 aligns across 8 bases. Germline V CDR1 and CDR2: SEHNR, FQNEAQ (reference sequence). This CDR3 is built from 15 residues. The V and J ends lost 5 bases and 0 bases, in that order; junction bases with no gene match: 6. CDR3 coding DNA: TGTGCCAGCAGCCCAGGGGGCCGAAACTCCTACGAGCAGTACTTC. Translation gives CASSPGGRNSYEQYF.

Only a few counts were recorded for this clone. The J gene is TRBJ2-1, the V gene TRBV9; 12 bases are shared with TRBD2. The V and J ends lost 4 bases and 12 bases, in that order; junction bases with no gene match: 17. CDR1 and CDR2 from the germline V gene are SGDLS and YYNGEE. The CDR3 contains 17 residues. The CDR3 loop is CASSPEAQLAGGLRQFF. The CDR3 nucleotides read TGTGCCAGCAGCCCCGAGGCCCAGCTAGCGGGGGGGCTGCGGCAGTTCTTC.

The chain has TRBV29-1 and TRBJ2-1; D uncertain. The germline CDR1 and CDR2 sequences are SQVTM and ANQGSEA. V was pared by 0 bases and J by 2 bases, with 17 bases between. This CDR3 contains 17 residues. This CDR3 is CSVEEEESLSAYNEQFF. CDR3 nucleotide sequence: TGCAGCGTTGAAGAAGAGGAGAGCCTTTCTGCCTACAATGAGCAGTTCTTC.

The rearrangement joins TRBV14 to TRBJ2-3; 10 bases agree with TRBD1. This CDR3 is 15 amino acids long. Germline V gene sequence: CDR1 SGHDN, CDR2 FVKESK. Germline trimming cut 3 bases from V and 4 bases from J; bases unmatched to any gene: 4. Here the CDR3 reads CASSHDRGRADTQYF. The CDR3 DNA reads as TGTGCCAGCAGCCATGACAGGGGGCGAGCAGATACGCAGTATTTT.

This chain links TRBV7-2 with TRBJ2-7, with 8 positions matching TRBD1. CDR1 is SGHTA and CDR2 is FQGNSA in the germline V gene. The CDR3 is 15 amino acids. The ends lost 0 bases at V and 5 bases at J; junction bases unmatched: 6. The CDR3 loop reads CASSLAPDRGHEQYF. CDR3 coding DNA: TGTGCCAGCAGCTTAGCTCCCGACAGGGGCCACGAGCAGTACTTC. Supplemented by reference TRBV7-2 and TRBJ2-7, the full variable domain reads GAGVSQSPSNKVTEKGKDVELRCDPISGHTALYWYRQSLGQGLEFLIYFQGNSAPDKSGLPSDRFSAERTGGSVSTLTIQRTQQEDSAVYLCASSLAPDRGHEQYFGPGTRLTVT.